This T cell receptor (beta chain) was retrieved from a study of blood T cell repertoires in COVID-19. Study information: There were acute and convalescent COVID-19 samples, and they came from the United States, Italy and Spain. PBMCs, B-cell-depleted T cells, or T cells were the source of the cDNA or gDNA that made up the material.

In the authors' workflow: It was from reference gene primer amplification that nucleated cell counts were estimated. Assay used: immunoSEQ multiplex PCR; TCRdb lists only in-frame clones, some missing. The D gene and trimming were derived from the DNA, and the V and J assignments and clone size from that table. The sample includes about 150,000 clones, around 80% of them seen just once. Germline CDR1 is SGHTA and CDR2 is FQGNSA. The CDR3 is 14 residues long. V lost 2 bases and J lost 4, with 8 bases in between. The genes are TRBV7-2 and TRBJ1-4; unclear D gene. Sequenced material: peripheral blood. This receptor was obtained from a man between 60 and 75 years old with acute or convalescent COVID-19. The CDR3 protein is CASSLNRFNEKLFF. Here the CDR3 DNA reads TGTGCCAGCAGCTTAAACAGATTTAATGAAAAACTGTTTTTT.